This is a list of T cell receptor beta chains from one sample in a study of OX40 agonist ivuxolimab in advanced cancers. This table comes from immunoSEQ multiplex PCR, and its TCRdb copy is limited to in-frame clones, with some not included. The sample contains almost 50,000 clones, roughly 80% of which appear only once. The source was CD4+ or CD8+ T cells sorted from blood, collected in a trial of the OX40 agonist ivuxolimab. These receptor sequences come from an adult with an advanced solid tumor such as melanoma, head and neck, liver or kidney cancer. Both conserved end residues are part of each CDR3. The D gene is left open where the match is weak. Rows give clone size only sometimes, using once, few, many, or a class for an expanded clone.

>TRBD2|-|TRBV10-1|TRBJ2-1
CASSEDNSGTPYNEQFF
TGCGCCAGCAGTGAGGATAATAGCGGGACTCCTTACAATGAGCAGTTCTTC
>-|-|TRBV5-4|TRBJ2-1
CASNYGTTTNEQFF
TGTGCCAGCAACTATGGGACCACCACCAATGAGCAGTTCTTC
>-|-|TRBV5-5|TRBJ1-3
CASSPLSSVLSGNTIYF
TGTGCCAGCAGCCCGCTCAGTTCCGTACTCTCTGGAAACACCATATATTTT
>TRBD2|few|TRBV7-2|TRBJ2-3
CASSLARLAGTDTQYF
TGTGCCAGCAGCTTAGCGCGACTAGCGGGAACAGATACGCAGTATTTT
>TRBD2|once|TRBV19|TRBJ2-7
CASSIRAGDFWSSPGQYF
TGTGCCAGTAGTATTCGAGCGGGAGACTTTTGGAGCAGCCCAGGGCAGTACTTC
>-|-|TRBV6-6|TRBJ2-3
CASSRWGADTQYF
TGTGCCAGCAGCCGGTGGGGAGCAGATACGCAGTATTTT
>TRBD2|-|TRBV6-5|TRBJ2-1
CASTGGGNEQFF
TGTGCCAGCACGGGGGGGGGCAATGAGCAGTTCTTC
>-|once|TRBV6-6|TRBJ1-2
CASSYEGGGYTF
TGTGCCAGCAGTTACGAGGGGGGTGGCTACACCTTC
>-|-|TRBV6-5|TRBJ1-5
CASSRRGEPQHF
TGTGCCAGCAGTCGAAGGGGTGAGCCCCAGCATTTT
>-|few|TRBV10-2|TRBJ2-2
CASIGGTGNTGELFF
TGCGCCAGCATTGGCGGGACTGGGAACACCGGGGAGCTGTTTTTT
>TRBD2|-|TRBV27|TRBJ2-3
CASSLRLAQDTQYF
TGTGCCAGCAGCCTACGACTAGCGCAAGATACGCAGTATTTT
>-|-|TRBV7-6|TRBJ1-2
CASSLNKNYGYTF
TGTGCCAGCAGCTTAAACAAAAATTATGGCTACACCTTC
>-|-|TRBV10-1|TRBJ2-3
CASSEDRSSTDTQYF
TGCGCCAGCAGTGAGGACAGATCTAGCACAGATACGCAGTATTTT
>-|once|TRBV28|TRBJ2-1
CASSFPARREQFF
TGTGCCAGCAGTTTCCCGGCCCGCCGGGAGCAGTTCTTC
>TRBD1|few|TRBV5-4|TRBJ2-7
CASSSSGQGRGEQYF
TGTGCCAGCAGCTCCTCGGGACAGGGTAGAGGCGAGCAGTACTTC
>-|-|TRBV27|TRBJ1-2
CASSLLYGYTF
TGTGCCAGCAGTTTACTTTATGGCTACACCTTC
>-|-|TRBV28|TRBJ1-4
CASSPPRGSAEKLFF
TGTGCCAGCAGCCCTCCGAGGGGTTCGGCTGAAAAACTGTTTTTT
>TRBD2|-|TRBV7-2|TRBJ2-3
CASSLVDRRGSAGGITQYF
TGTGCCAGCAGCTTAGTTGACCGACGGGGGTCGGCGGGAGGGATCACGCAGTATTTT
>TRBD1|-|TRBV28|TRBJ1-2
CASSPAGQGIYGYTF
TGTGCCAGCAGTCCCGCCGGACAGGGAATCTATGGCTACACCTTC
>-|once|TRBV15|TRBJ2-2
CATSREEGGTGELFF
TGTGCCACCAGCAGAGAGGAGGGTGGCACCGGGGAGCTGTTTTTT
>-|-|TRBV4-1|TRBJ2-3
CASSQGFELGTDTQYF
TGCGCCAGCAGCCAAGGCTTTGAGCTAGGCACAGATACGCAGTATTTT
>-|once|TRBV5-1|TRBJ2-5
CASSLGIQGQETQYF
TGCGCCAGCAGCTTAGGGATCCAAGGGCAAGAGACCCAGTACTTC
>-|once|TRBV6-6|TRBJ2-2
CASSRDPYTGELFF
TGTGCCAGCAGCAGGGACCCTTACACCGGGGAGCTGTTTTTT
>-|-|TRBV7-2|TRBJ1-1
CASSFGAGSTEAFF
TGTGCCAGCAGCTTTGGGGCGGGGAGCACTGAAGCTTTCTTT
>-|-|TRBV12-5|TRBJ2-3
CASGLDSHRDTQYF
TGTGCTAGTGGTTTGGATAGTCATCGAGATACGCAGTATTTT
>-|once|TRBV18|TRBJ2-1
CASSPRTDDEQFF
TGTGCCAGCTCACCCCGGACAGATGATGAGCAGTTCTTC
>-|-|TRBV28|TRBJ1-3
CASRPTGILGNTIYF
TGTGCCAGCAGACCCACAGGGATACTTGGAAACACCATATATTTT
>-|-|TRBV4-1|TRBJ2-6
CASSHGLGANVLTF
TGCGCCAGCAGCCACGGCCTTGGGGCCAACGTCCTGACTTTC
>-|-|TRBV30|TRBJ2-1
CAWSSPYNEQFF
TGTGCCTGGAGTAGTCCCTACAATGAGCAGTTCTTC
>-|once|TRBV28|TRBJ2-3
CASSFGSGSTDTQYF
TGTGCCAGCAGTTTCGGAAGCGGGAGCACAGATACGCAGTATTTT
>-|-|TRBV6-6|TRBJ2-7
CASRPPGVAATYEQYF
TGTGCCAGCAGGCCTCCCGGGGTAGCGGCAACCTACGAGCAGTACTTC
>TRBD2|-|TRBV5-5|TRBJ2-5
CASSRTGGRGETQYF
TGTGCCAGCAGCCGGACCGGGGGGAGAGGGGAGACCCAGTACTTC
>-|once|TRBV4-2|TRBJ2-3
CASSQAWSSPTDTQYF
TGTGCCAGCAGCCAAGCTTGGTCTAGCCCTACAGATACGCAGTATTTT
>-|-|TRBV27|TRBJ1-2
CASIGGRPNYGYTF
TGTGCCAGCATAGGGGGGCGACCTAACTATGGCTACACCTTC
>TRBD1|few|TRBV28|TRBJ1-5
CASSPTGAQHF
TGTGCCAGCAGTCCGACAGGGGCCCAGCATTTT
>-|-|TRBV27|TRBJ2-7
CARETRRYEQYF
TGTGCCAGAGAGACACGACGCTACGAGCAGTACTTC
>-|-|TRBV7-8|TRBJ1-2
CASSLGSGNYGYTF
TGTGCCAGCAGCTTAGGGTCAGGGAACTATGGCTACACCTTC
>-|-|TRBV7-2|TRBJ2-7
CASSLIGEATYEQYF
TGTGCCAGCAGTTTAATCGGGGAGGCTACCTACGAGCAGTACTTC
>-|-|TRBV5-1|TRBJ2-1
CASSLVPTYNEQFF
TGCGCCAGCAGCTTGGTCCCCACCTACAATGAGCAGTTCTTC
>-|-|TRBV9|TRBJ2-7
CASIGGRCNEQYF
TGTGCCAGCATAGGGGGGAGGTGTAACGAGCAGTACTTC